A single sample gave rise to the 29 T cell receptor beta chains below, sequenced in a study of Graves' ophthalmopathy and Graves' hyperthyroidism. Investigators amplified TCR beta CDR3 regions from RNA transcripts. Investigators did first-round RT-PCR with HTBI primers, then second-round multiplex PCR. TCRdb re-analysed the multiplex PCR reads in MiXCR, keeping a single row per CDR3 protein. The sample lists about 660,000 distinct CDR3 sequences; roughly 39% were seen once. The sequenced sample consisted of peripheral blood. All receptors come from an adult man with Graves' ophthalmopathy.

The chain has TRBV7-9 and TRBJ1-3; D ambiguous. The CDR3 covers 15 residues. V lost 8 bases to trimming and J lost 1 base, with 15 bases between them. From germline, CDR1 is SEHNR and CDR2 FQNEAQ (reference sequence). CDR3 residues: CASAKDWDSGNTIYF. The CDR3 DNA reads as TGTGCCAGCGCTAAGGATTGGGATTCTGGAAACACCATATATTTT. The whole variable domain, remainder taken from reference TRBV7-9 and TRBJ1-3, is DTGVSQNPRHKITKRGQNVTFRCDPISEHNRLYWYRQTLGQGPEFLTYFQNEAQLEKSRLLSDRFSAERPKGSFSTLEIQRTEQGDSAMYLCASAKDWDSGNTIYFGEGSWLTVV.

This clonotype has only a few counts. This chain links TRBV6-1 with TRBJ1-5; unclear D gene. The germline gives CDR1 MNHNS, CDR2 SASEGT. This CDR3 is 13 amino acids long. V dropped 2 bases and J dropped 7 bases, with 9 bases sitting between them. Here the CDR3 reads CASSEREEQPQHF. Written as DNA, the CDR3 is TGTGCCAGCAGTGAAAGGGAGGAGCAGCCCCAGCATTTT.

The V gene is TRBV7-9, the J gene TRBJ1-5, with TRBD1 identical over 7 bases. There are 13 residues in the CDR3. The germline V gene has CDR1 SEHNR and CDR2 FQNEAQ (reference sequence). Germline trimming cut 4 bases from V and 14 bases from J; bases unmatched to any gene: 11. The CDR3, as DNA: TGTGCCAGCAGCTCGGGACAGATGATCTACGAGCATTTT. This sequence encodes CASSSGQMIYEHF.

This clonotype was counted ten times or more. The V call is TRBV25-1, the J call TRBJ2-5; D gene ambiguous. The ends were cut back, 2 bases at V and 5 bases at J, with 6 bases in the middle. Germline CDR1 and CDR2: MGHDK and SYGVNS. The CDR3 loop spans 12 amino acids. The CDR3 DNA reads TGTGCCAGCAGTGAAGTGTGGGAGACCCAGTACTTC. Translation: CASSEVWETQYF.

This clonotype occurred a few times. This CDR3 reads CASSRVQGGTGELFF. The CDR3 DNA is TGTGCCAGCAGCCGGGTACAGGGTGGGACCGGGGAGCTGTTTTTT. The rearrangement links TRBV7-9 to TRBJ2-2; TRBD1 might be the D (6 bases). The V and J ends lost 5 bases and 5 bases respectively, with 15 bases between them. CDR3 size: 15 residues. CDR1 SEHNR and CDR2 FQNEAQ come from the germline V gene (reference sequence).

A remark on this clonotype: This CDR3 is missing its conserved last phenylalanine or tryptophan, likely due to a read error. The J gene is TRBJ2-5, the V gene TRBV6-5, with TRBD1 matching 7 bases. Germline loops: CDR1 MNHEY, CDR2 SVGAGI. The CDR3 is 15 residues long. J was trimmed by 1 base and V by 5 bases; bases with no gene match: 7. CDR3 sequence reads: CASSPYTGAQETQYT. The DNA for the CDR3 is TGTGCCAGCAGTCCATACACAGGGGCCCAAGAGACCCAGTACACA.

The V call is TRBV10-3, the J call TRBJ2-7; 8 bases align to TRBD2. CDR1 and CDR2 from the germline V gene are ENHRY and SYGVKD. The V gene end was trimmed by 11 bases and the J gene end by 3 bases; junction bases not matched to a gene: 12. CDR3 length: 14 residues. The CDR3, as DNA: TGTGCCCTCCGCCCGGGAGCGGGGGACTACGAGCAGTACTTC. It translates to CALRPGAGDYEQYF.

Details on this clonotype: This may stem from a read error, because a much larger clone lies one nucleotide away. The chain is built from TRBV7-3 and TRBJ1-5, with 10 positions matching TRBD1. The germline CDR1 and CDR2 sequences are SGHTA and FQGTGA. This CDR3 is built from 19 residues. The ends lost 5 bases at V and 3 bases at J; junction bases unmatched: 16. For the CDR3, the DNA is TGTGCCAGCAGCCCACCCACCGGGACAGGGGACGCGAACAATCAGCCCCAGCATTTT. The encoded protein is CASSPPTGTGDANNQPQHF. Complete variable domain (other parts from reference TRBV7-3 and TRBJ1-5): GAGVSQTPSNKVTEKGKYVELRCDPISGHTALYWYRQSLGQGPEFLIYFQGTGAADDSGLPNDRFFAVRPEGSVSTLKIQRTERGDSAVYLCASSPPTGTGDANNQPQHFGDGTRLSIL.

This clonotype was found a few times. The CDR3 reads CASSLGVPEPGEQYF. For the CDR3, the DNA is TGCGCCAGCAGCTTGGGGGTTCCCGAGCCTGGGGAGCAGTACTTC. The V and J genes are TRBV5-1 and TRBJ2-7; D gene unclear. Trimming cost V 0 bases and J 7 bases, with 17 bases left between them. Germline loops: CDR1 SGHRS, CDR2 YFSETQ. This CDR3 is built from 15 residues.

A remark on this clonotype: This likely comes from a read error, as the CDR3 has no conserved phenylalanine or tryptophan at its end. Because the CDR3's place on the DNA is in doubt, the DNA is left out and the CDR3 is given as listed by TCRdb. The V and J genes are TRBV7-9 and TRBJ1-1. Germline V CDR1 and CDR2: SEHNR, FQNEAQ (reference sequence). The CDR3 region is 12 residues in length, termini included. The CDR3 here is CASSKPGREGDS.

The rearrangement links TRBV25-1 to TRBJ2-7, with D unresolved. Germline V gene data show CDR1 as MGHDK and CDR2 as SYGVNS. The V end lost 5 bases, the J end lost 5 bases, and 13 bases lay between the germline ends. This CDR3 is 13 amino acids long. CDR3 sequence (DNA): TGTGCCAGCAGTTACGAGGCGTCCCACGAGCAGTACTTC. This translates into CASSYEASHEQYF.

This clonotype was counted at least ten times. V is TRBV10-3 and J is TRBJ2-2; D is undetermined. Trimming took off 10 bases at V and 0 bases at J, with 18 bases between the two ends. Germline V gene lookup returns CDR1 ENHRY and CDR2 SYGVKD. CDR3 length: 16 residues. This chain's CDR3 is CASRNRPGPNTGELFF. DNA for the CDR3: TGTGCCAGCAGGAATCGGCCGGGCCCGAACACCGGGGAGCTGTTTTTT.

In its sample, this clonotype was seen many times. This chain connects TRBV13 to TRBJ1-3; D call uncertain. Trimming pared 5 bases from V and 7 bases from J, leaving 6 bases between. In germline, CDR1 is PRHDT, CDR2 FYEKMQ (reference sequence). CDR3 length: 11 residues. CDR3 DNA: TGTGCCAGCAGCCTTGAGAACACCATATATTTT. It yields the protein CASSLENTIYF.

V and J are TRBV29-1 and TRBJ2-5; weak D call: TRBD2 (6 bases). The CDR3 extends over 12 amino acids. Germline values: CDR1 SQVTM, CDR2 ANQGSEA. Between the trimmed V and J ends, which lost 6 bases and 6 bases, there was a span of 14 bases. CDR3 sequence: CSVAVGGQTQYF. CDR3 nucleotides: TGCAGCGTCGCGGTCGGGGGACAGACCCAGTACTTC.

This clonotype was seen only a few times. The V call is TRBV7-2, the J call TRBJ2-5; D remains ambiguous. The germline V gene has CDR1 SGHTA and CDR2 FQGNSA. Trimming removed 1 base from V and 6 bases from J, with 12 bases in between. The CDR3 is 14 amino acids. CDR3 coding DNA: TGTGCCAGCAGCTTAGATGGGGTTGTCCAGACCCAGTACTTC. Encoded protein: CASSLDGVVQTQYF.

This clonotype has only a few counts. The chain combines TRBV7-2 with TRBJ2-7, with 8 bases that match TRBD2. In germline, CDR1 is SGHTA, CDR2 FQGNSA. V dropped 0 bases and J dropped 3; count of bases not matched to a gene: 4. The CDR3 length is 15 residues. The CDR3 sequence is CASSLATSEVYEQYF. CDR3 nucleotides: TGTGCCAGCAGCTTAGCGACTAGCGAGGTCTACGAGCAGTACTTC.

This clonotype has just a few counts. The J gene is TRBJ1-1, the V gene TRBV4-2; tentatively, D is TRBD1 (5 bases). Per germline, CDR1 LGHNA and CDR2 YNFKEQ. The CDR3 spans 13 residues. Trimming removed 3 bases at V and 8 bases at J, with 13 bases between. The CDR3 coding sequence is TGTGCCAGCAGCCACCTTGAAGGGGCCGAAGCTTTCTTT. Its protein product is CASSHLEGAEAFF.

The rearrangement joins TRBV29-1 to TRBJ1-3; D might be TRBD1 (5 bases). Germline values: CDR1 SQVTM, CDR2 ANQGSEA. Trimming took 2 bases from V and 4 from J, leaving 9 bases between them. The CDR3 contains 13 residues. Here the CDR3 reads CSVERGGGNTIYF. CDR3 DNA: TGCAGCGTTGAAAGGGGAGGAGGAAACACCATATATTTT. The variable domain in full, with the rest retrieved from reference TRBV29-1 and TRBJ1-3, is SAVISQKPSRDICQRGTSLTIQCQVDSQVTMMFWYRQQPGQSLTLIATANQGSEATYESGFVIDKFPISRPNLTFSTLTVSNMSPEDSSIYLCSVERGGGNTIYFGEGSWLTVV.

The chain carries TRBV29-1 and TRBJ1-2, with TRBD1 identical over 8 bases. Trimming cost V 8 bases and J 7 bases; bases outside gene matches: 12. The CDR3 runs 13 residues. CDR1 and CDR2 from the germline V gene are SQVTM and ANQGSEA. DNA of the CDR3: TGCAGCTCCTTGACAGGGGTTATTGGTGGCTACACCTTC. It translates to CSSLTGVIGGYTF.

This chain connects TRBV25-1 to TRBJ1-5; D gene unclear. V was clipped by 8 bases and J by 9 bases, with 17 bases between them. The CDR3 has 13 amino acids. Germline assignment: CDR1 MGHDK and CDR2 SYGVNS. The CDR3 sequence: CASSRREEGPQHF. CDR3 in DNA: TGTGCCAGCTCCCGGAGGGAGGAGGGGCCCCAGCATTTT.

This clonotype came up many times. The CDR3 reads CASSVDSTFPNTEAFF. The CDR3 region has the DNA TGTGCCAGCAGCGTCGACAGTACCTTTCCGAACACTGAAGCTTTCTTT. The chain has TRBV7-6 and TRBJ1-1; D is possibly TRBD1 (5 bases). Deletions cut 5 bases from V and 1 base from J, with 17 bases between. This CDR3 contains 16 residues. The germline V gene has CDR1 SGHVS and CDR2 FNYEAQ.

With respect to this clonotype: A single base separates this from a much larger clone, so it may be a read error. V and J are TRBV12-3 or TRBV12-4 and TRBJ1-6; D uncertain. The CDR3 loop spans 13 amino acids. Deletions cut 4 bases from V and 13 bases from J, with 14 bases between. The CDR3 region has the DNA TGTGCCAGCAGTTCCCTGGCCCGGGCCCCCCTCCACTTT. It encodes CASSSLARAPLHF.

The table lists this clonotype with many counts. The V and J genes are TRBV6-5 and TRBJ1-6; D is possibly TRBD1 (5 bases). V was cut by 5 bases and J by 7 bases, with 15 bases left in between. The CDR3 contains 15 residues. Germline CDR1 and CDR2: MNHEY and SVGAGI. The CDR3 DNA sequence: TGTGCCAGCAGTGATTCGGGGGTATGGAATTCACCCCTCCACTTT. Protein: CASSDSGVWNSPLHF.

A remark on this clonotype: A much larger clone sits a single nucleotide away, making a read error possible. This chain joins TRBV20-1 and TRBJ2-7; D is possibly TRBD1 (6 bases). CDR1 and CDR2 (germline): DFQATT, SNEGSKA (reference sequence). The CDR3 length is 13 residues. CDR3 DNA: TGCAGTGCTAGAGAATGGGGGCGCTACGGGCAGTACTTC. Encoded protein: CSAREWGRYGQYF.

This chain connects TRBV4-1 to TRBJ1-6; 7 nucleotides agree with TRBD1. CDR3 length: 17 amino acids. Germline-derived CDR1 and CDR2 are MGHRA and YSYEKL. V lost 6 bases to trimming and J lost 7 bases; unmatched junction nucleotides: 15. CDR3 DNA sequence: TGCGCCAGCAGTCTAACTACAGGGGTAGGAGGAAATTCACCCCTCCACTTT. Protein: CASSLTTGVGGNSPLHF.

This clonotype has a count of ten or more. The CDR3 DNA is TGTGCCAGTAGTATAAGCTATCACAACGTGGGGGAGCTGTTTTTT. It specifies CASSISYHNVGELFF. V and J are TRBV19 and TRBJ2-2; D unresolved. The CDR3 length is 15 residues. V lost 2 bases, J lost 8 bases, and 15 bases lay in between. The germline V gene has CDR1 LNHDA and CDR2 SQIVND (reference sequence).

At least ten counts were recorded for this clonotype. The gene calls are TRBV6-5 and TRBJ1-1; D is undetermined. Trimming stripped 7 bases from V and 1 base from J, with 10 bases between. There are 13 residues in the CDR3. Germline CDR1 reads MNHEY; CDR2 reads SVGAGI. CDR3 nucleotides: TGTGCCAGCAAATCTGGGAGGAACACTGAAGCTTTCTTT. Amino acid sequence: CASKSGRNTEAFF.

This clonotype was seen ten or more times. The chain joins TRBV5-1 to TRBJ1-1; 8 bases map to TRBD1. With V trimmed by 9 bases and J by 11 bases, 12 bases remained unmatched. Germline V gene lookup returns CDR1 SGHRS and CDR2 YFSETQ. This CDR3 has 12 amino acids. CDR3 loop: CATKDRAGKAFF. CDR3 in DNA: TGCGCCACCAAGGACAGGGCGGGGAAGGCTTTCTTT.

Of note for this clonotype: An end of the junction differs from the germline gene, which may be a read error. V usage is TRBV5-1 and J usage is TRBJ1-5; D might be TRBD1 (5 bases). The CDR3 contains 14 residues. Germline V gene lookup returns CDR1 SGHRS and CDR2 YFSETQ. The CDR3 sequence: CASSLWGSNQPQHF. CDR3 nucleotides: TGTGCCAGCAGCTTGTGGGGGAGCAATCAGCCCCAGCATTTT.